This TCR beta chain appears in the sequencing data of a study of blood T cell repertoires in COVID-19. Study-wide background: The United States, Italy and Spain were the sources of the acute and convalescent COVID-19 samples. Nucleic acid was either cDNA or gDNA, and it came from T cells, B-cell-depleted T cells, or PBMCs.

Original analysis: Amplification of reference gene primers provided the estimated nucleated cell counts. Clones were read by immunoSEQ multiplex PCR, and TCRdb kept only the in-frame ones, dropping some. V and J calls and clone size follow that table, whereas D and trimming were derived from the DNA. The repertoire holds a few hundred thousand clones, with around 89% as singletons. The germline V gene has CDR1 SGDLS and CDR2 YYNGEE. The CDR3 covers 14 residues. V lost 3 bases and J lost 7; bases outside the gene matches: 3. Among Cohort 3 donors, those recovered had two negative PCRs, clearance, or symptom resolution.

The source of this sequence is a young man who had recovered from COVID-19. This rearrangement joins TRBV9 to TRBJ1-6; 8 bases align to TRBD1. The sample taken for sequencing was PBMCs or T cells enriched from blood (not recorded which). DNA for the CDR3: TGTGCCAGCAGCGCGACAGGGGAAAATTCACCCCTCCACTTT. Translation: CASSATGENSPLHF.